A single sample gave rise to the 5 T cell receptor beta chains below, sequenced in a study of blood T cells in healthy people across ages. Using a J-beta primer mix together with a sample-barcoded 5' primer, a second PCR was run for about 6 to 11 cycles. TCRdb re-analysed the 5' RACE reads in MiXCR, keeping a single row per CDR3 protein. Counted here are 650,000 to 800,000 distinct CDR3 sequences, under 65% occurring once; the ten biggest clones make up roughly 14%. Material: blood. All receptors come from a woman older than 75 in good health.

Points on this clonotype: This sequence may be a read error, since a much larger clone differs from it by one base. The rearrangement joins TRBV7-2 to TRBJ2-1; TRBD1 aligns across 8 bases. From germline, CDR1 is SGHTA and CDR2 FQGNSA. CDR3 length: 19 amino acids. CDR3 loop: CASSSPGWTGTHSYNEQLF. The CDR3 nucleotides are TGTGCCAGCAGCTCCCCGGGGTGGACAGGGACCCACTCCTACAATGAGCAGTTGTTC.

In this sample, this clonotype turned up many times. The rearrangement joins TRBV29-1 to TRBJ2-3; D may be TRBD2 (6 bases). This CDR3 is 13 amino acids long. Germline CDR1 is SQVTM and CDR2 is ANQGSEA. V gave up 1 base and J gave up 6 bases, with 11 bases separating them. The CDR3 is CSVEGGVMDTQYF. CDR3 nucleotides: TGCAGCGTTGAAGGGGGGGTTATGGATACGCAGTATTTT.

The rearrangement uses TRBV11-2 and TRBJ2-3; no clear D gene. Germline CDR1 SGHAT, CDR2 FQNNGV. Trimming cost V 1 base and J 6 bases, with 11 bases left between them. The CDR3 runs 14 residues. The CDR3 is CASSLGPVKDTQYF. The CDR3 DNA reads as TGTGCCAGCAGCTTAGGTCCCGTCAAGGATACGCAGTATTTT. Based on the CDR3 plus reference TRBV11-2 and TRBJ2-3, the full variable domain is EAGVAQSPRYKIIEKRQSVAFWCNPISGHATLYWYQQILGQGPKLLIQFQNNGVVDDSQLPKDRFSAERLKGVDSTLKIQPAKLEDSAVYLCASSLGPVKDTQYFGPGTRLTVL.

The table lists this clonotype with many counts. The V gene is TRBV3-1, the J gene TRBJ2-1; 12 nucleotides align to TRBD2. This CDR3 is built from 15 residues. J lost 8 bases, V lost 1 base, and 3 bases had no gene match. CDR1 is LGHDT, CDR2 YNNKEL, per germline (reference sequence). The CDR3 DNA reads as TGTGCCAGCAGCCAAGGACTAGCGGGAGTCGATGAGCAGTTCTTC. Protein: CASSQGLAGVDEQFF.

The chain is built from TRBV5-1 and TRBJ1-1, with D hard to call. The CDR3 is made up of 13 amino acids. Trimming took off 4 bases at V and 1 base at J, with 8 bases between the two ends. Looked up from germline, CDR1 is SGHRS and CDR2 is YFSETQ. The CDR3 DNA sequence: TGCGCCAGCAGCAACGCAGGGAACACTGAAGCTTTCTTT. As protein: CASSNAGNTEAFF. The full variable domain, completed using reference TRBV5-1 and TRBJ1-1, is KAGVTQTPRYLIKTRGQQVTLSCSPISGHRSVSWYQQTPGQGLQFLFEYFSETQRNKGNFPGRFSGRQFSNSRSEMNVSTLELGDSALYLCASSNAGNTEAFFGQGTRLTVV.